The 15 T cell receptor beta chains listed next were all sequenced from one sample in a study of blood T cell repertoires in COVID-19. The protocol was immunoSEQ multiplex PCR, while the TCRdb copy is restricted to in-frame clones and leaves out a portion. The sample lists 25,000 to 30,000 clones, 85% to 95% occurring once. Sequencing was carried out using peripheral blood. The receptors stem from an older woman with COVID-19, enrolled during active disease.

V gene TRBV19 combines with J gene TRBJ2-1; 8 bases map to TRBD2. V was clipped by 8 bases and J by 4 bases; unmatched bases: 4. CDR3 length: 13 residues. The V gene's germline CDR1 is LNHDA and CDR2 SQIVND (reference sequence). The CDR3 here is CASQSGRYNEQFF. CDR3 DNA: TGTGCCAGTCAAAGCGGGAGATACAATGAGCAGTTCTTC.

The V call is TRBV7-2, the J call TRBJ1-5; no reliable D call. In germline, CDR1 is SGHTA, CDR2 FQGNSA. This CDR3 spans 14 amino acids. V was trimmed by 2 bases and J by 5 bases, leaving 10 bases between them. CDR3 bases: TGTGCCAGCAGCTTAAGATCTAGGCATCAGCCCCAGCATTTT. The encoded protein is CASSLRSRHQPQHF.

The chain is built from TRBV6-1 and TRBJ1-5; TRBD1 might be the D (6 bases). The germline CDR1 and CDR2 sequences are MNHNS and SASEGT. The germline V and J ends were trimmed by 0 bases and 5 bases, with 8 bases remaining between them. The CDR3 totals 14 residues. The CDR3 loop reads CASSEADSDQPQHF. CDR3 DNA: TGTGCCAGCAGTGAAGCGGACAGCGATCAGCCCCAGCATTTT.

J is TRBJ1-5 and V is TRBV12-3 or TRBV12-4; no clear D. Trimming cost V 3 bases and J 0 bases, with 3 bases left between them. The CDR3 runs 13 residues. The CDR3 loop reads CASSLYSNQPQHF. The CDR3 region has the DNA TGTGCCAGCAGTTTGTATAGCAATCAGCCCCAGCATTTT.

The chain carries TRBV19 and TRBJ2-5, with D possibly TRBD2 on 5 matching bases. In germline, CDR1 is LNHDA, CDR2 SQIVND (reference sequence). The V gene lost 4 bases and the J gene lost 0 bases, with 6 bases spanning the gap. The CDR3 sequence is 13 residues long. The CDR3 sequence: CASSKDYQETQYF. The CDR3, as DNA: TGTGCCAGTAGTAAGGACTACCAAGAGACCCAGTACTTC.

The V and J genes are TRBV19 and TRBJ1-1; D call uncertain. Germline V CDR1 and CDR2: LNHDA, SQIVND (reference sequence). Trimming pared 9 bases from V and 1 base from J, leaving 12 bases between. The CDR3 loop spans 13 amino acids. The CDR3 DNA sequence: TGTGCCAGCCAGACACGCTCGAACACTGAAGCTTTCTTT. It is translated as CASQTRSNTEAFF.

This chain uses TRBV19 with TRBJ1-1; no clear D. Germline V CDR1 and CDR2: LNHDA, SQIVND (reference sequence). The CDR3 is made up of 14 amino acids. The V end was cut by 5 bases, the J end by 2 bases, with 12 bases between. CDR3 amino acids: CASSPHRTNTEAFF. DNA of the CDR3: TGTGCCAGTAGTCCTCACCGTACTAACACTGAAGCTTTCTTT.

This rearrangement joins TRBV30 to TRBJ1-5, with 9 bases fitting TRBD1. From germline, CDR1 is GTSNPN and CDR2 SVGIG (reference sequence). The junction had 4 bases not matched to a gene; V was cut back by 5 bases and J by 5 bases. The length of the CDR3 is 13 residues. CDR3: CAWQQGADQPQHF. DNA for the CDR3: TGTGCCTGGCAACAGGGGGCGGATCAGCCCCAGCATTTT.

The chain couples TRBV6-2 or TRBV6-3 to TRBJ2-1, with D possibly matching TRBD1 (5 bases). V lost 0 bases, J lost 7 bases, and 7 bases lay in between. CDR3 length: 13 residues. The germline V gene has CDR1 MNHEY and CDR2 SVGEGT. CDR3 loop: CASSYSRQNEQFF. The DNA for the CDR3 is TGTGCCAGCAGTTACTCTAGACAGAATGAGCAGTTCTTC.

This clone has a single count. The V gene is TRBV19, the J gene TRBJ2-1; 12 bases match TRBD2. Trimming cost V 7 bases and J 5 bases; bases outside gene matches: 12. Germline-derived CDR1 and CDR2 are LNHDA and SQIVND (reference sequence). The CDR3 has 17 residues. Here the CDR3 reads CASTPPLAGGNHNEQFF. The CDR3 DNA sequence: TGTGCCAGTACCCCTCCACTAGCGGGAGGCAATCACAATGAGCAGTTCTTC. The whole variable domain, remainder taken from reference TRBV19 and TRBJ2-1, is DGGITQSPKYLFRKEGQNVTLSCEQNLNHDAMYWYRQDPGQGLRLIYYSQIVNDFQKGDIAEGYSVSREKKESFPLTVTSAQKNPTAFYLCASTPPLAGGNHNEQFFGPGTRLTVL.

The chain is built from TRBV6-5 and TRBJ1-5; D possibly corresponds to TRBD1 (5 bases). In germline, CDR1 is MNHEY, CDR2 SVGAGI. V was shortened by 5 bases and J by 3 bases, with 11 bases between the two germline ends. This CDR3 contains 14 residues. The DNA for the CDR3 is TGTGCCAGCAGTAACCAGGGTCCCAATCAGCCCCAGCATTTT. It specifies CASSNQGPNQPQHF.

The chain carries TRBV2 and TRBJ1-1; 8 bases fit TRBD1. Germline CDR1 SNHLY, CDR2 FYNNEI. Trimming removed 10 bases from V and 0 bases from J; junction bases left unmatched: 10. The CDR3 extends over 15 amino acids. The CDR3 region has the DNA TGTGCCATCCGGGACAGGCGCACGATGAACACTGAAGCTTTCTTT. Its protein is CAIRDRRTMNTEAFF.

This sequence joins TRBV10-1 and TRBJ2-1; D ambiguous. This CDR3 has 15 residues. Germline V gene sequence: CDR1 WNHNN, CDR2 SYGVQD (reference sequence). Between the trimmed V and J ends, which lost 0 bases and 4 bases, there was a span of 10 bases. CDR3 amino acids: CASSESSDGYNEQFF. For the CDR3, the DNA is TGCGCCAGCAGTGAGTCAAGCGATGGGTACAATGAGCAGTTCTTC.

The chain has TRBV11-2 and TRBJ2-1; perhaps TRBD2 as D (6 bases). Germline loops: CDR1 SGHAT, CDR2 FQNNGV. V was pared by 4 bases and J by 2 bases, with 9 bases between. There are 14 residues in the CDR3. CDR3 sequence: CASSSPGAYNEQFF. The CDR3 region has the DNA TGTGCCAGCAGCTCACCGGGGGCCTACAATGAGCAGTTCTTC.

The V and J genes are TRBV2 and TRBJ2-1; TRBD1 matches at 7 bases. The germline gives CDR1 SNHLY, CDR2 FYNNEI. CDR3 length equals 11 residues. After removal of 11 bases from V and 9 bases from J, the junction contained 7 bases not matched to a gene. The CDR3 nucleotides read TGTGCCTGGAGCGACAGGGTTGAGCAGTTCTTC. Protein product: CAWSDRVEQFF.